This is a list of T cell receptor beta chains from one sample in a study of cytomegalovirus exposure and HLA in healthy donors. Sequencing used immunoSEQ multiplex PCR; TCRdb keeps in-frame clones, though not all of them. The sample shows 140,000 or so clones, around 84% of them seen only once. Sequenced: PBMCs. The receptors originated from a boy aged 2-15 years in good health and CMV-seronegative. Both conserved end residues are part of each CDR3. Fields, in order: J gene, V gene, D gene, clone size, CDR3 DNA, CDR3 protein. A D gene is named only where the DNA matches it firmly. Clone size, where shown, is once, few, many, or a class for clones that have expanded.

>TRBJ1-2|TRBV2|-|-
TGTGCCAGCACTCTGGAGGACTCTAACTATGGCTACACCTTC
CASTLEDSNYGYTF
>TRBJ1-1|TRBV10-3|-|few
TGTGCCATCAGCAAACAGGGTGTTGGGGCTTTCTTT
CAISKQGVGAFF
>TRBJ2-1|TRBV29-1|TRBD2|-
TGCAGCGTTGACAGCGGGAGCCCCAATGAGCAGTTCTTC
CSVDSGSPNEQFF
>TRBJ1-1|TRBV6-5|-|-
TGTGCCTCCAATCGGGGGGGCTCGGTGAACACTGAAGCTTTCTTT
CASNRGGSVNTEAFF
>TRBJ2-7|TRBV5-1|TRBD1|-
TGCGCCAGCAGCGCGAATTTACTCGACAGGGCTGCCGAGCAGTACTTC
CASSANLLDRAAEQYF
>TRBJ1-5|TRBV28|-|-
TGTGCCAGCAGTCTGATGCAGGGCGGAACCTTTAGCAATCAGCCCCAGCATTTT
CASSLMQGGTFSNQPQHF
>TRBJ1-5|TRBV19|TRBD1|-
TGTGCCAGTAGTATAGGTCGGGACAGGGATGTCCTCGGAGCTTTTAGCAATCAGCCCCAGCATTTT
CASSIGRDRDVLGAFSNQPQHF
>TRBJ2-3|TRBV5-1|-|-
TGCGCCAGCAGCAGCGGAACTAGCACAGATACGCAGTATTTT
CASSSGTSTDTQYF
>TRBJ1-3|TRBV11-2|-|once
TGTGCCAGCAGCTTAGTATTGGCCAGGGCGACCTCTGGAAACACCATATATTTT
CASSLVLARATSGNTIYF
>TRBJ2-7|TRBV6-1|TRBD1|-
TGTGCCAGCAGTGTGTCGGACAGGTCCTACGAGCAGTACTTC
CASSVSDRSYEQYF
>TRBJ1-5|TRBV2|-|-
TGTGCCAGCACTGCACGAGCGGGCAATCAGCCCCAGCATTTT
CASTARAGNQPQHF
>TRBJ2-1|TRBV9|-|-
TGTGCCAGCAGCGGACGTCTAGATACCGAAGACAATGAGCAGTTCTTC
CASSGRLDTEDNEQFF
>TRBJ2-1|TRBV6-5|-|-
TGTGCCAGCAGTTGGAGGGGACGGGATGAGCAGTTCTTC
CASSWRGRDEQFF
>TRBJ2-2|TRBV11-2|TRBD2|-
TGTGCCAGCAGCCCTCGACTAGCGGAGAACACCGGGGAGCTGTTTTTT
CASSPRLAENTGELFF
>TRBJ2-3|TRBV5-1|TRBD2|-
TGCGCCAGCAGCTTGTGGGGCTCGAGCGGGAGGCAAGACGGGGATACGCAGTATTTT
CASSLWGSSGRQDGDTQYF
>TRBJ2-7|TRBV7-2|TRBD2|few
TGTGCCAGCAGCCTTACTACTAGCGCGGCCTACGAGCAGTACTTC
CASSLTTSAAYEQYF
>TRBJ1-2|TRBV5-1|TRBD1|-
TGCGCCAGCAGCTCGCCAGGGGGGCCTAACGGCTACACCTTC
CASSSPGGPNGYTF
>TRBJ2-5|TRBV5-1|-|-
TGCGCCAGCAGACCGACACTAGCTTTCCAAGAGACCCAGTACTTC
CASRPTLAFQETQYF
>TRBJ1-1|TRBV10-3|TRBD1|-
TGTGCCATCGGGGCCGACAGGGACACTGAAGCTTTCTTT
CAIGADRDTEAFF
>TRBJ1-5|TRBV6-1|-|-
TGTGCCAGCAGTGAAGTTTCTGGGGCAGTTCAGCCCCAGCATTTT
CASSEVSGAVQPQHF
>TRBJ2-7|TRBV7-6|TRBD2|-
TGTGCCAGCAGCCCTCGGGAGGGCGTTTTTTCCGAGCAGTACTTC
CASSPREGVFSEQYF
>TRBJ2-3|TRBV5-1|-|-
TGCGCCAGCGTTTCAGGAATATCAAGCACAGATACGCAGTATTTT
CASVSGISSTDTQYF
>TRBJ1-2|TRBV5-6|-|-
TGTGCTGGGGGCACTCTAGGCTATGGCTACACCTTC
CAGGTLGYGYTF
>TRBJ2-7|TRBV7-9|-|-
TGTTCCAGCAGCTTCCCACAGGATTCCAGCTCCTACGAGCAGTACTTC
CSSSFPQDSSSYEQYF
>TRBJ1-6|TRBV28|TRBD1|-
TGTGCCAGCAATTCAGGGGGTATTTCACCCCTCCACTTT
CASNSGGISPLHF
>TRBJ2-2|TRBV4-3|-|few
TGCGCCAGCAGCCAAGATCACGGGGGGCGCACCGGGGAGCTGTTTTTT
CASSQDHGGRTGELFF
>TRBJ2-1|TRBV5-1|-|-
TGCGCCAGCAGCTTGGCAACCCCCTACTACAATGAGCAGTTCTTC
CASSLATPYYNEQFF
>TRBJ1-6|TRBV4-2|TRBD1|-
TGTGCCAGCAGCCAGCCGGGACAGAATAATTCACCCCTCCACTTT
CASSQPGQNNSPLHF
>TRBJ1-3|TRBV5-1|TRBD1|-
TGCGCCAGCAGCCTGGCGACCGGGACAGGTCGTCGAAATGCTGGAAACACCATATATTTT
CASSLATGTGRRNAGNTIYF
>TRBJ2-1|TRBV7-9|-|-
TGTGCCAGCAGCTTAGCTAGATTTTACAATGAGCAGTTCTTC
CASSLARFYNEQFF
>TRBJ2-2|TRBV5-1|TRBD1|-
TGCGCCAGCAGCTCGACAGGGAAGACGAACACCGGGGAGCTGTTTTTT
CASSSTGKTNTGELFF
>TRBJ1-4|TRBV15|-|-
TGTGCCACCAGCAGAGATCTGTCACAGGACAAACTGTTTTTT
CATSRDLSQDKLFF
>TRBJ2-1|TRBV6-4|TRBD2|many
TGTGCCAGCAGTGACGGACTAGCGGGGGGGCATGAGCAGTTCTTC
CASSDGLAGGHEQFF
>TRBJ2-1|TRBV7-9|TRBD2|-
TGTGCCAGCAGCTTAGTGGCTAGCGGGACCCATGAGCAGTTCTTC
CASSLVASGTHEQFF
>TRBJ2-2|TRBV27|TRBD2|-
TGTGCCAGCAGTTTACTTTTGAGCGGGATCAACACCGGGGAGCTGTTTTTT
CASSLLLSGINTGELFF
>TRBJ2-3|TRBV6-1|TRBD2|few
TGTGCCAGCAGTGAGAGGACTAGCGGGGGCCTAAGCACAGATACGCAGTATTTT
CASSERTSGGLSTDTQYF
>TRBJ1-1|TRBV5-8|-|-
TGTGCCAGCAGCTTTAACGGGGGATTGAACACTGAAGCTTTCTTT
CASSFNGGLNTEAFF
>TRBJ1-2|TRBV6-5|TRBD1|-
TGTGCCAGCAGTTGGCCCGGGACAGCATTTAACTATGGCTACACCTTC
CASSWPGTAFNYGYTF
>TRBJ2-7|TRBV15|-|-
TGTGCCACCAGCAGATCCCCCCCTGACAGGACCCGAAACGAGCAGTACTTC
CATSRSPPDRTRNEQYF
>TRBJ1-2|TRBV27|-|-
TGTGCCAGCAGTTTAATTGGGACACCAGCTAACTATGGCTACACCTTC
CASSLIGTPANYGYTF
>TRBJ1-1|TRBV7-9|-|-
TGTGCCAGCAGCTTAGTCAACAGAAACACTGAAGCTTTCTTT
CASSLVNRNTEAFF
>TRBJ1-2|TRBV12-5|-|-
TGTGCTAGTGGCCAGGACTATGGCTACACCTTC
CASGQDYGYTF
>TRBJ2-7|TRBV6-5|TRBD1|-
TGTGCCAGCAGCAGACAGGGACCCTACGAGCAGTACTTC
CASSRQGPYEQYF
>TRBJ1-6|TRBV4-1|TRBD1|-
TGCGCCAGCAGCCAAGAAGGACAGGGGTTCGTCGGCTCCTATAATTCACCCCTCCACTTT
CASSQEGQGFVGSYNSPLHF
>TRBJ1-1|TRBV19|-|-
TGTGCCAGTAGTGCCTACCTGGTGAACACTGAAGCTTTCTTT
CASSAYLVNTEAFF